This T cell receptor beta chain was sequenced for a study of blood T cell repertoires in COVID-19. Turning to the study itself: Italy, Spain and the United States were the sources of the convalescent and acute COVID-19 samples. PBMCs, B-cell-depleted T cells, or T cells were the source of the cDNA or gDNA that made up the material.

The CDR3 is 12 residues long. The V and J ends lost 7 bases and 8 bases respectively, with 12 bases between them. The germline gives CDR1 ENHRY, CDR2 SYGVKD. Original handling: The authors estimated nucleated cell counts from reference gene primer amplification. Only in-frame clones appear in the TCRdb table, and some are missing; sequencing was by immunoSEQ multiplex PCR. Clone size and V and J calls were adopted from that table, with D and trimming inferred from the DNA. The sample shows around 60,000 clones, 60% to 85% of them seen only once. Sequencing was performed on peripheral blood. The V gene is TRBV10-3, the J gene TRBJ2-1, with TRBD1 as a possible D gene (5 bases). The receptor comes from a human donor in a cohort sampled during active COVID-19. Here the CDR3 reads CAIKSRADEQFF. The CDR3, as DNA: TGTGCCATCAAGAGCAGGGCAGATGAGCAGTTCTTC.